The 6 T cell receptor beta chains reported below all come from one sample, sequenced in a study of shared clonotypes between healthy human individuals. The table came from immunoSEQ multiplex PCR; TCRdb's copy has only in-frame clones and leaves some out. The table lists about 1 million clones, more than 75% of them singletons, with under 0.6% in the top ten. Material: memory CD4+ T cells from PBMCs. Subset: CD45RA-negative fraction. The receptors stem from a man aged 18 to 30 in good health. Some clones in this sample may be carry-over from other donors' samples.

There are a few counts of this clone. The CDR3 loop is CASSPVTSGTYNEQFF. The DNA of the CDR3 is TGTGCCAGCTCACCAGTGACTAGCGGGACCTACAATGAGCAGTTCTTC. This chain joins TRBV18 and TRBJ2-1; the match to TRBD2 covers 11 bases. This CDR3 comprises 16 residues. V dropped 2 bases and J dropped 2; count of bases not matched to a gene: 2. Germline V gene sequence: CDR1 KGHSH, CDR2 LQKENI.

This clone was seen at least ten times. The same CDR3 arises from other DNA sequences in this sample as well. The V call is TRBV7-8, the J call TRBJ1-2; D gene uncertain. Trimming cost V 0 bases and J 0 bases, with 5 bases left between them. Looked up from germline, CDR1 is SGHVS and CDR2 is FQNEAQ. The CDR3 loop spans 14 amino acids. CDR3 in amino acids: CASSLARPNYGYTF. The CDR3 region has the DNA TGTGCCAGCAGCTTAGCGAGGCCTAACTATGGCTACACCTTC.

This rearrangement joins TRBV15 to TRBJ2-2; 11 bases agree with TRBD2. V was pared by 1 base and J by 6 bases, with 4 bases of the junction left unmatched. CDR3 length equals 16 residues. In germline, CDR1 is LNHNV, CDR2 YYDKDF (reference sequence). This CDR3 is CATSRATSGIAGELFF. DNA for the CDR3: TGTGCCACCAGCAGAGCGACTAGCGGGATTGCCGGGGAGCTGTTTTTT.

The gene calls are TRBV6-5 and TRBJ2-1; 7 bases match TRBD1. The ends lost 6 bases at V and 5 bases at J; junction bases unmatched: 4. The CDR3 runs 13 residues. Germline V gives CDR1 MNHEY, CDR2 SVGAGI. The CDR3 nucleotides are TGTGCCAGCAGGCTGACAGGGAACAATGAGCAGTTCTTC. It encodes CASRLTGNNEQFF.

The chain carries TRBV5-1 and TRBJ2-7; 10 nucleotides match TRBD2. Unmatched junction bases numbered 10, after V lost 1 base and J lost 3 bases. The CDR3 is 17 amino acids. Germline lookup yields CDR1 SGHRS and CDR2 YFSETQ. Here the CDR3 DNA reads TGCGCCAGCAGCTTGTCTCGGACTAGCGGAGCTTACTACGAGCAGTACTTC. It translates to CASSLSRTSGAYYEQYF.

This clone was seen a few times. This rearrangement joins TRBV7-3 to TRBJ2-1; 8 bases match TRBD2. This CDR3 comprises 15 residues. Germline values: CDR1 SGHTA, CDR2 FQGTGA. Trimming cost V 5 bases and J 6 bases; bases outside gene matches: 9. CDR3 sequence reads: CASSANPGLGNEQFF. As DNA, the CDR3 is TGTGCCAGCAGCGCTAACCCGGGACTAGGCAATGAGCAGTTCTTC.